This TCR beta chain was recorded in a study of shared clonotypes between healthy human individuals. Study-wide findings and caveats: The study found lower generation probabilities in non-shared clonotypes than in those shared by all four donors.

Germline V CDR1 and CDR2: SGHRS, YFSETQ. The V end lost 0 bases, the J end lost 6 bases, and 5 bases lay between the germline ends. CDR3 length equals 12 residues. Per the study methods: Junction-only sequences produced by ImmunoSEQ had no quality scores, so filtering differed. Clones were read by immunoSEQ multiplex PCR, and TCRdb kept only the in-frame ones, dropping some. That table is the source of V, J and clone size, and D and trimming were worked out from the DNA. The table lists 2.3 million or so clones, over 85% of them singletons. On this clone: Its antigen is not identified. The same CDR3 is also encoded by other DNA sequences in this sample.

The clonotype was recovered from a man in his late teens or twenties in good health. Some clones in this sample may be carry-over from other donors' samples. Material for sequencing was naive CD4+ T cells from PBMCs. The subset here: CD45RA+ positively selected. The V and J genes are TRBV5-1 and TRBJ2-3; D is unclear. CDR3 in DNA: TGCGCCAGCAGCTTGGCGGGCGATACGCAGTATTTT. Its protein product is CASSLAGDTQYF.